This TCR beta chain was captured in a study of blood T cell repertoires in COVID-19. This CDR3 has 14 amino acids. CDR1 and CDR2 (germline): SGHRS, YFSETQ. J gave up 4 bases and V 0 bases, and 4 bases lay outside the gene matches. The assay was immunoSEQ multiplex PCR, and TCRdb's table has in-frame clones only and misses some. Here the sample spans roughly 100,000 clones, approximately 82% being singletons. The specimen was peripheral blood. The TCR was taken from a man in his 60s with acute or convalescent COVID-19. The chain carries TRBV5-1 and TRBJ2-7, with 7 positions matching TRBD1. Here the CDR3 reads CASSLAGTEYEQYF. The CDR3 bases are TGCGCCAGCAGCTTGGCTGGGACAGAGTACGAGCAGTACTTC.